This TCR beta chain was recovered during a study of cytomegalovirus exposure and HLA in healthy donors. This clone was seen only a few times. PCR employed 60 Vbeta and 13 Jbeta primers. Clones were sequenced by immunoSEQ multiplex PCR, and TCRdb holds only the in-frame ones, with some missing. The sample holds 110,000 to 150,000 clones, over 70% seen once. V was shortened by 4 bases and J by 7 bases, with 14 bases between the two germline ends. The CDR3 spans 13 residues. From germline, CDR1 is SGHRS and CDR2 YFSETQ. Sequenced: PBMCs. This receptor was taken from a man aged 40-50 years in good health and CMV-seronegative. This rearrangement joins TRBV5-1 to TRBJ1-1; D is perhaps TRBD1 (5 bases). The CDR3 region is CASSPGGGSEAFF. In nucleotides, the CDR3 is TGCGCCAGCAGCCCCGGGGGAGGGAGTGAAGCTTTCTTT.